This T cell receptor beta chain was profiled in a study of Graves' ophthalmopathy and Graves' hyperthyroidism. Overall study context: Hyperthyroidism was considered stable when no ophthalmopathy appeared within 18 months of follow-up.

Study conclusions and caveats: The majority of expanded thyroid clonotypes above 0.001 frequency also occurred in blood. Both a roughly 70% sensitivity and an approximately 72% specificity characterized the model's predictions of ophthalmopathy progression.

This clonotype was seen many times. Its antigen is unidentified. Researchers took RNA transcripts and amplified TCR beta CDR3 regions from them. Investigators did first-round RT-PCR with HTBI primers, then second-round multiplex PCR. TCRdb re-derived calls from the multiplex PCR reads in MiXCR, one entry per CDR3 protein. Of around 1.1 million distinct CDR3 sequences listed, roughly two fifths are singletons. The CDR3 runs to 15 residues. Germline assignment: CDR1 SNHLY and CDR2 FYNNEI. The ends lost 7 bases at V and 7 bases at J; junction bases unmatched: 12. Sequencing was performed on peripheral blood or thyroid tissue (not recorded which). The chain links TRBV2 to TRBJ1-1; 10 nucleotides align to TRBD1. This receptor was identified in an adult man with Graves' hyperthyroidism. Here the CDR3 reads CASKDRGLMNGEAFF. The CDR3 region has the DNA TGTGCCAGCAAAGACAGGGGGCTCATGAACGGTGAAGCTTTCTTT.